This T cell receptor (beta chain) was observed in a study of T cell responses to AZD1222 COVID-19 vaccine. Both about-4-week and about-12-week second-dose recipients were combined. The CDR3 length is 13 residues. CDR1 is MNHEY, CDR2 SVGAGI, per germline. V was pared by 11 bases and J by 6 bases, with 8 bases of the junction left unmatched. Study conclusions and caveats: Samples come after the peak T cell response, not at day 14. Females made up more of the donors, who were largely white British, and clonal diversity may have come out too low.

Using immunoSEQ multiplex PCR, the repertoire was profiled, and TCRdb retains in-frame clones only, with some absent. This table has approximately 130,000 clones, 86% appearing once. As for this clone: Its target is unknown.

This chain connects TRBV6-5 to TRBJ2-1, with 9 nucleotides matching TRBD2. The sample in question was peripheral blood, obtained 28 days after the second AZD1222 dose. The receptor was derived from an adult who received the AZD1222 COVID-19 vaccine. The CDR3, as DNA: TGTGCCTCCCCGGCGGGGGGGCTCAATGAGCAGTTCTTC. This sequence encodes CASPAGGLNEQFF.